This TCR beta chain was sequenced for a study of T cell changes during pregnancy in multiple sclerosis. This table comes from immunoSEQ multiplex PCR, and its TCRdb copy is limited to in-frame clones, with some not included. The sample includes tens of thousands of clones, 90% to 95% seen only once; the top ten take 0.85% to 1.3%. CDR1 and CDR2 from the germline V gene are MGHRA and YSYEKL. The CDR3 covers 18 residues. With 4 bases clipped from V and 6 bases from J, the junction kept 15 bases outside the gene matches. The V call is TRBV4-1, the J call TRBJ2-7, with 13 bases matching TRBD2. The TCR was taken from a female donor with multiple sclerosis, enrolled in a pregnancy study. The sample was peripheral blood, taken in the second trimester of pregnancy. CDR3 nucleotides: TGCGCCAGCAGCCGGCATACCGGGACTAGCGGGAACGGGGGCGAGCAGTACTTC. This gives the protein CASSRHTGTSGNGGEQYF.